This TCR beta chain was found in a study of cytomegalovirus exposure and HLA in healthy donors. Primers included in the PCR were 60 Vbeta and 13 Jbeta primers. Only in-frame clones appear in the TCRdb table, and some are missing; sequencing was by immunoSEQ multiplex PCR. The sample data list 70,000 to 100,000 clones. Comment on this clone: Its cognate antigen is unknown.

The CDR3 has 15 residues. The germline V gene encodes CDR1 LNHDA and CDR2 SQIVND (reference sequence). The V end was cut by 6 bases, the J end by 4 bases, with 13 bases between. Study outcomes and limitations: In a later analysis, a missense DCLRE1C variant was linked to TCR beta V- and J-gene trimming.

The TCR comes from a girl aged 10 to 17 in good health and CMV-seropositive. The sequencing input was PBMCs. The J gene is TRBJ1-6, the V gene TRBV19; D possibly corresponds to TRBD1 (6 bases). The CDR3: CASRGLGQYNSPLHF. CDR3 nucleotide sequence: TGTGCCAGTAGAGGGTTAGGACAGTATAATTCACCCCTCCACTTT.